Below, 26 T cell receptor beta chains from the same sample are listed, as sequenced in a study of T cells in Graves' hyperthyroidism and ophthalmopathy. Amplification of TCR beta CDR3 regions used RNA as the template. Primed by the HTBI set, a first-round RT-PCR was run on the TCR CDR3. TCRdb re-analysed the multiplex PCR reads in MiXCR, keeping a single row per CDR3 protein. The data show about 710,000 distinct CDR3 sequences, about 16% seen once. What was sequenced was blood. These receptors were collected from a man between 18 and 35 years old with Graves' hyperthyroidism.

This clonotype was counted only a few times. The chain employs TRBV6-6 and TRBJ2-3; no firm D call. Germline values: CDR1 MNHNY, CDR2 SVGAGI (reference sequence). V was shortened by 0 bases and J by 1 base, with 11 bases between the two germline ends. This CDR3 region has 16 residues. CDR3 sequence reads: CASSYSGLLGTDTQYF. The DNA for the CDR3 is TGTGCCAGCAGTTACTCCGGTCTTTTAGGCACAGATACGCAGTATTTT.

The V gene is TRBV24-1, the J gene TRBJ2-1, with D possibly matching TRBD2 (6 bases). The V end was cut by 0 bases, the J end by 0 bases, with 11 bases between. Germline CDR1 and CDR2: KGHDR and SFDVKD. There are 17 residues in the CDR3. The CDR3 loop is CATSDLRGTSSYNEQFF. The CDR3, as DNA: TGTGCCACCAGTGATTTGCGCGGGACGAGCTCCTACAATGAGCAGTTCTTC.

This clonotype was seen ten or more times. The V call is TRBV5-1, the J call TRBJ2-7; D perhaps matches TRBD2 (5 bases). From germline, CDR1 is SGHRS and CDR2 YFSETQ. V dropped 4 bases and J dropped 0 bases, with 14 bases sitting between them. The CDR3 spans 15 residues. The CDR3 spells CASSGVAGSSYEQYF. Written as DNA, the CDR3 is TGCGCCAGCAGCGGCGTGGCGGGTAGCTCCTACGAGCAGTACTTC.

The chain couples TRBV7-2 to TRBJ2-7; tentatively, D is TRBD2 (6 bases). Between the trimmed V and J ends, which lost 5 bases and 7 bases, there was a span of 18 bases. Germline CDR1 SGHTA, CDR2 FQGNSA. This CDR3 spans 14 amino acids. For the CDR3, the DNA is TGTGCCAGCAGCCCTGGCGTGGGGAGGAATGAGCAGTACTTC. Its protein is CASSPGVGRNEQYF.

This clonotype appeared a few times. V is TRBV27 and J is TRBJ1-1, with no clear D. Germline loops: CDR1 MNHEY, CDR2 SMNVEV (reference sequence). The CDR3 totals 12 residues. V was shortened by 6 bases and J by 6 bases, with 11 bases between the two germline ends. CDR3 amino acids: CASRRTSAEAFF. The CDR3 nucleotides read TGTGCCAGCAGAAGAACCTCGGCTGAAGCTTTCTTT.

This clonotype was observed many times. The chain carries TRBV20-1 and TRBJ2-1; D unresolved. The CDR3 covers 14 residues. Germline V gives CDR1 DFQATT, CDR2 SNEGSKA (reference sequence). V was shortened by 6 bases and J by 6 bases, with 18 bases between the two germline ends. CDR3 loop: CSAPTYGPANEQFF. In DNA, the CDR3 is TGCAGTGCCCCCACGTACGGGCCCGCCAATGAGCAGTTCTTC.

This clonotype was recorded many times. The V call is TRBV4-3, the J call TRBJ1-1, with TRBD1 matching 8 bases. The V gene's germline CDR1 is LGHNA and CDR2 YSLEER. Trimming cost V 4 bases and J 7 bases; bases outside gene matches: 8. The CDR3 has 14 amino acids. The CDR3 reads CASSLTRGRSEAFF. Here the CDR3 DNA reads TGCGCCAGCAGCCTCACCAGGGGGCGGAGTGAAGCTTTCTTT.

This clonotype was seen repeatedly, ten times or more. This chain connects TRBV20-1 to TRBJ2-1, with D perhaps TRBD2 (5 bases). The CDR3 covers 16 residues. With 5 bases removed from V and 0 bases from J, the gap between germline ends came to 17 bases. CDR1 and CDR2 from the germline V gene are DFQATT and SNEGSKA (reference sequence). The CDR3 loop reads CSAPASSGGSYNEQFF. The CDR3 DNA follows: TGCAGTGCTCCCGCTTCCAGCGGAGGCTCCTACAATGAGCAGTTCTTC.

This clonotype was recorded many times. The chain employs TRBV28 and TRBJ2-1; 9 nucleotides align to TRBD1. Trimming took 7 bases from V and 8 from J; bases not matched to a gene: 12. The CDR3 has 15 amino acids. Germline lookup yields CDR1 MDHEN and CDR2 SYDVKM. The CDR3 bases are TGTGCCAGCACCTCACAGGGGGCGCCCGTCGATGAGCAGTTCTTC. Translating gives CASTSQGAPVDEQFF.

The chain joins TRBV6-5 to TRBJ2-7; D may be TRBD2 (7 bases). Germline assignment: CDR1 MNHEY and CDR2 SVGAGI. V lost 2 bases, J lost 1 base, and 15 bases lay in between. This CDR3 contains 16 residues. The CDR3 loop is CASSYGVGGASYEQYF. The CDR3 coding sequence is TGTGCCAGCAGTTACGGCGTGGGGGGGGCTTCCTACGAGCAGTACTTC.

This clonotype was observed a few times. V is TRBV5-1 and J is TRBJ2-2, with 12 bases identical to TRBD2. This CDR3 region has 17 residues. Looked up from germline, CDR1 is SGHRS and CDR2 is YFSETQ. The V segment lost 0 bases and the J segment 6 bases; nucleotides outside the gene matches: 6. CDR3 sequence reads: CASSLASGRASSGELFF. CDR3 DNA: TGCGCCAGCAGCTTGGCTAGCGGGAGGGCGTCATCCGGGGAGCTGTTTTTT.

This clonotype was counted a few times. Compared with germline, one end of the junction differs, possibly owing to a read error. The J gene is TRBJ2-7, the V gene TRBV6-1; 8 bases fit TRBD1. Germline loops: CDR1 MNHNS, CDR2 SASEGT. The CDR3 is 15 amino acids. This CDR3 is CASSERTGSSCEQYF. The CDR3 nucleotides are TGTGCCAGCAGTGAAAGGACAGGGAGCTCCTGCGAGCAGTACTTC.

This clonotype was counted ten times or more. The chain is built from TRBV28 and TRBJ2-1; 7 bases line up with TRBD1. J gave up 4 bases and V 4 bases, and 7 bases lay outside the gene matches. Germline CDR1 MDHEN, CDR2 SYDVKM. The CDR3 is made up of 15 amino acids. In DNA form, the CDR3 reads TGTGCCAGCAGTTCACCCGGGACAGCGTACAATGAGCAGTTCTTC. Translation: CASSSPGTAYNEQFF.

This clonotype was recorded at least ten times. The chain joins TRBV3-1 to TRBJ2-7, with unresolved D. Germline CDR1 reads LGHDT; CDR2 reads YNNKEL (reference sequence). The CDR3 sequence is 13 residues long. The germline V and J ends were trimmed by 0 bases and 2 bases, with 5 bases remaining between them. The CDR3 loop reads CASSQDVTYEQYF. Here the CDR3 DNA reads TGTGCCAGCAGCCAAGATGTAACCTACGAGCAGTACTTC.

This clonotype was counted between two and nine times. This chain links TRBV19 with TRBJ1-5; 8 positions agree with TRBD1. Per the germline V gene, CDR1 is LNHDA and CDR2 is SQIVND (reference sequence). CDR3 size: 16 residues. Trimming removed 5 bases from V and 5 bases from J; junction bases left unmatched: 11. CDR3 in amino acids: CASSSTPGGADQPQHF. Here the CDR3 DNA reads TGTGCCAGTAGTTCGACTCCAGGGGGCGCGGATCAGCCCCAGCATTTT. Supplemented by reference TRBV19 and TRBJ1-5, the full variable domain reads DGGITQSPKYLFRKEGQNVTLSCEQNLNHDAMYWYRQDPGQGLRLIYYSQIVNDFQKGDIAEGYSVSREKKESFPLTVTSAQKNPTAFYLCASSSTPGGADQPQHFGDGTRLSIL.

Note on this clonotype: At one end the junction does not follow the germline gene, possibly because of a read error. The chain carries TRBV18 and TRBJ1-3; 11 positions agree with TRBD1. Germline V gene data show CDR1 as KGHSH and CDR2 as LQKENI. The length of the CDR3 is 16 residues. The CDR3 is CASSLRTGGHGNTMYF. Written as DNA, the CDR3 is TGTGCCAGCTCACTTCGGACAGGGGGCCACGGAAACACCATGTATTTT.

Only a few counts were recorded for this clonotype. This rearrangement joins TRBV27 to TRBJ1-4; perhaps TRBD1 as D (6 bases). Germline V CDR1 and CDR2: MNHEY, SMNVEV (reference sequence). V shed 6 bases and J shed 1 base, with 15 bases lying between them. The CDR3 covers 16 residues. The CDR3 sequence is CASSPNQQGTNEKLFF. The CDR3 nucleotides are TGTGCCAGCAGCCCCAATCAACAGGGAACTAATGAAAAACTGTTTTTT. Combining the CDR3 with reference TRBV27 and TRBJ1-4 gives the whole variable domain EAQVTQNPRYLITVTGKKLTVTCSQNMNHEYMSWYRQDPGLGLRQIYYSMNVEVTDKGDVPEGYKVSRKEKRNFPLILESPSPNQTSLYFCASSPNQQGTNEKLFFGSGTQLSVL.

V and J are TRBV11-2 and TRBJ2-1; a possible D gene is TRBD2 (5 bases). The ends were cut back, 4 bases at V and 8 bases at J, with 15 bases in the middle. The germline CDR1 and CDR2 sequences are SGHAT and FQNNGV. This CDR3 has 14 amino acids. CDR3 loop: CASSSRLLRDEQFF. In nucleotides, the CDR3 is TGTGCCAGCAGCTCAAGACTATTGAGGGATGAGCAGTTCTTC.

This clonotype was observed a handful of times. The V call is TRBV15, the J call TRBJ2-1; D gene ambiguous. V dropped 0 bases and J dropped 0 bases, with 9 bases sitting between them. Germline values: CDR1 LNHNV, CDR2 YYDKDF (reference sequence). The CDR3 loop spans 16 amino acids. This CDR3 reads CATSRERLHSYNEQFF. Here the CDR3 DNA reads TGTGCCACCAGCAGAGAAAGATTACACTCCTACAATGAGCAGTTCTTC. The full variable domain, in which reference TRBV15 and TRBJ2-1 provide the parts outside the CDR3, is DAMVIQNPRYQVTQFGKPVTLSCSQTLNHNVMYWYQQKSSQAPKLLFHYYDKDFNNEADTPDNFQSRRPNTSFCFLDIRSPGLGDTAMYLCATSRERLHSYNEQFFGPGTRLTVL.

This clonotype was recorded many times. The V call is TRBV28, the J call TRBJ2-2, with 9 bases that match TRBD1. The CDR3 runs 15 residues. Germline V gene sequence: CDR1 MDHEN, CDR2 SYDVKM. The J segment lost 5 bases and the V segment lost 7 bases, leaving 8 bases of the junction unmatched. CDR3 nucleotide sequence: TGTGCCAGCACCGCCCGGGGACAGGGAACCGGGGAGCTGTTTTTT. Amino acid sequence: CASTARGQGTGELFF.

The CDR3 bases are TGTGCCAGCAGCTTAGCGCAGGCTTTCCTCACAGATACGCAGTATTTT. As protein: CASSLAQAFLTDTQYF. V and J are TRBV7-8 and TRBJ2-3; D not certain. The CDR3 has 16 amino acids. The V end was cut by 0 bases, the J end by 2 bases, with 12 bases between. The germline CDR1 and CDR2 sequences are SGHVS and FQNEAQ.

This clonotype was counted only a few times. The rearrangement joins TRBV6-1 to TRBJ1-4; D may be TRBD1 (5 bases). The germline V gene encodes CDR1 MNHNS and CDR2 SASEGT. The V and J ends lost 8 bases and 5 bases respectively, with 15 bases between them. This CDR3 has 14 amino acids. The CDR3 loop is CASGDGGENEKLFF. The CDR3 DNA follows: TGTGCCAGCGGAGATGGGGGGGAGAATGAAAAACTGTTTTTT.

The chain uses TRBV2 and TRBJ1-5, with 11 bases fitting TRBD1. Per the germline V gene, CDR1 is SNHLY and CDR2 is FYNNEI. CDR3 length: 15 amino acids. V lost 4 bases and J lost 6; bases outside the gene matches: 5. DNA for the CDR3: TGTGCCAGCAGTGGGGACAGGGGGGGGGGTCAGCCCCAGCATTTT. Its protein is CASSGDRGGGQPQHF.

This clonotype was picked up a small number of times. V gene TRBV29-1 combines with J gene TRBJ2-2; 11 nucleotides match TRBD1. Germline V lookup: CDR1 SQVTM, CDR2 ANQGSEA. Germline trimming cut 0 bases from V and 2 bases from J; bases unmatched to any gene: 8. CDR3 length: 18 amino acids. The CDR3 DNA is TGCAGCGTTGAAGATGGGGACAGGGGGATTACTAACACCGGGGAGCTGTTTTTT. Translating it yields CSVEDGDRGITNTGELFF.

In this sample, this clonotype turned up a few times. The chain joins TRBV5-1 to TRBJ2-7; 9 nucleotides agree with TRBD1. Per germline, CDR1 SGHRS and CDR2 YFSETQ. There are 15 residues in the CDR3. Trimming took 5 bases from V and 0 from J; bases not matched to a gene: 6. DNA for the CDR3: TGCGCCAGCAGGGAGGACAGGGGAAGCTCCTACGAGCAGTACTTC. It translates to CASREDRGSSYEQYF.

The chain recombines TRBV5-5 with TRBJ2-7, with D hard to call. The CDR3 sequence is 13 residues long. From germline, CDR1 is SGHKS and CDR2 YYEKEE (reference sequence). Trimming stripped 9 bases from V and 5 bases from J, with 18 bases between. CDR3 DNA sequence: TGTGCCACCGGCCCCGCTGATTCGGACGAGCAGTACTTC. Translated: CATGPADSDEQYF.